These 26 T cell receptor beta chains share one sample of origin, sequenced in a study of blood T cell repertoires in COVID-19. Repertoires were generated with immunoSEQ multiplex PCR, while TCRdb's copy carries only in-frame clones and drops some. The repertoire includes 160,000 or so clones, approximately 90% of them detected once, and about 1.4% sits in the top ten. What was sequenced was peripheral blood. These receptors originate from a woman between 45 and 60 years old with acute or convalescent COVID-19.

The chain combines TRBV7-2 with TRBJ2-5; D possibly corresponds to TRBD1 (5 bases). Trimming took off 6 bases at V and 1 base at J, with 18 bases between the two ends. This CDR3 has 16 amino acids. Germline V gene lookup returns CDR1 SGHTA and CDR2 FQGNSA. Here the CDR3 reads CASSLYPQGFQETQYF. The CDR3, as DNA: TGTGCCAGCAGTCTCTACCCCCAGGGCTTCCAAGAGACCCAGTACTTC.

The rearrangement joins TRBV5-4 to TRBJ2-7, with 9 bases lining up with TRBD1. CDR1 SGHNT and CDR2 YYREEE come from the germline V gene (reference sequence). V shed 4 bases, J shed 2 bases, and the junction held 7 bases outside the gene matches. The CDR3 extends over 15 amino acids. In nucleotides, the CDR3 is TGTGCCAGCAGCAGGGGGACAGGGAACCCCTACGAGCAGTACTTC. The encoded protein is CASSRGTGNPYEQYF.

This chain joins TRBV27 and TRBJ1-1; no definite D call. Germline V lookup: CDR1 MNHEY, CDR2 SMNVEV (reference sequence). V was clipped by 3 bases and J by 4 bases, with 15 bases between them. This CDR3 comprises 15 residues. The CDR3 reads CASSFVGAGGTEAFF. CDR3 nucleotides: TGTGCCAGCAGTTTTGTAGGAGCGGGCGGCACTGAAGCTTTCTTT.

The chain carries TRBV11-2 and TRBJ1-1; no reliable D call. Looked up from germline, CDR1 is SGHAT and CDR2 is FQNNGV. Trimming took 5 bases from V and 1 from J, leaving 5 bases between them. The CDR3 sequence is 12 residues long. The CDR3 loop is CASSTPNTEAFF. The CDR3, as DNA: TGTGCCAGCAGCACACCGAACACTGAAGCTTTCTTT.

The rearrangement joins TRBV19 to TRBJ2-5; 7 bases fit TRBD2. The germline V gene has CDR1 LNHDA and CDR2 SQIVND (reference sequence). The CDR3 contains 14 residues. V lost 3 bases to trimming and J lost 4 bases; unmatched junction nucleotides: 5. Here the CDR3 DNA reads TGTGCCAGTAGTATCATGGGCGGGGGAGAGACCCAGTACTTC. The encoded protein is CASSIMGGGETQYF.

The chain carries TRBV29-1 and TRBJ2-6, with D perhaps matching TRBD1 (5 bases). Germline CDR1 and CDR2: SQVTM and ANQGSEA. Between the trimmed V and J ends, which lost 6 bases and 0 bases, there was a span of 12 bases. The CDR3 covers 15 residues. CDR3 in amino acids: CSVETGISGANVLTF. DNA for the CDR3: TGCAGCGTAGAAACAGGTATCTCTGGGGCCAACGTCCTGACTTTC.

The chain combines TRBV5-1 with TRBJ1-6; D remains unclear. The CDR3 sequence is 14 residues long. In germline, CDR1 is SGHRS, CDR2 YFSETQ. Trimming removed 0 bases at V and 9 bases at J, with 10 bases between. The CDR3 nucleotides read TGCGCCAGCAGCTTGGAGACCTGGAGTTCACCCCTCCACTTT. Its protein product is CASSLETWSSPLHF.

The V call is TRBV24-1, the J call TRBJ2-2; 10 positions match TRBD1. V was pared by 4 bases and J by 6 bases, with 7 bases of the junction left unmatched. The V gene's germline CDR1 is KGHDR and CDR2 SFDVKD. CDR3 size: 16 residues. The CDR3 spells CATSDPGQGFPGELFF. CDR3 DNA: TGTGCCACCAGTGACCCGGGACAGGGGTTCCCCGGGGAGCTGTTTTTT.

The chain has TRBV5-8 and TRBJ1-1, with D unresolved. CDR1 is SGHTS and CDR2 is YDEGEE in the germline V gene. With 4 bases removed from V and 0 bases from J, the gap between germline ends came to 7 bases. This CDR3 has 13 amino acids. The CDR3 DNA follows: TGTGCCAGCAGCCCAGTTATGAACACTGAAGCTTTCTTT. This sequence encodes CASSPVMNTEAFF.

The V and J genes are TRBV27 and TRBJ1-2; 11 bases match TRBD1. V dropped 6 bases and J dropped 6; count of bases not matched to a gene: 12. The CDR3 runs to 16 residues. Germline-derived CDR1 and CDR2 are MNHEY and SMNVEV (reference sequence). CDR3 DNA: TGTGCCAGCAGCCCCATGCCGGGACAGGGGGACCATGGCTACACCTTC. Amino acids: CASSPMPGQGDHGYTF.

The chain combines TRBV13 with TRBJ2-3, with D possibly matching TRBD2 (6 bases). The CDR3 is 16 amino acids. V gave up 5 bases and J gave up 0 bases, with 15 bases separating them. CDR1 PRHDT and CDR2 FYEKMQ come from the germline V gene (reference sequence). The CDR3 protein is CASSIRAGFSTDTQYF. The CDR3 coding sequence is TGTGCCAGCAGCATCCGGGCGGGGTTTAGCACAGATACGCAGTATTTT. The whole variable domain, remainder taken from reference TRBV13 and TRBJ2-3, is AAGVIQSPRHLIKEKRETATLKCYPIPRHDTVYWYQQGPGQDPQFLISFYEKMQSDKGSIPDRFSAQQFSDYHSELNMSSLELGDSALYFCASSIRAGFSTDTQYFGPGTRLTVL.

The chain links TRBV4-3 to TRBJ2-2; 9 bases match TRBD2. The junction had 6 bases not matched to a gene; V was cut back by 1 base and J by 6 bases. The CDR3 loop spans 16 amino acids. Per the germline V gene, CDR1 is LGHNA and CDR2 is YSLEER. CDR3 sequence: CASSQGIAGAAGELFF. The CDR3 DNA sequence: TGCGCCAGCAGCCAAGGGATAGCGGGAGCCGCCGGGGAGCTGTTTTTT.

The CDR3 DNA is TGTGCCAGCAGCAGGACAGCTGTTAACACCGGGGAGCTGTTTTTT. It is translated as CASSRTAVNTGELFF. The chain joins TRBV7-2 to TRBJ2-2; the D gene is possibly TRBD1 (6 bases). Per germline, CDR1 SGHTA and CDR2 FQGNSA. V shed 5 bases and J shed 2 bases, with 12 bases lying between them. CDR3 length: 15 amino acids.

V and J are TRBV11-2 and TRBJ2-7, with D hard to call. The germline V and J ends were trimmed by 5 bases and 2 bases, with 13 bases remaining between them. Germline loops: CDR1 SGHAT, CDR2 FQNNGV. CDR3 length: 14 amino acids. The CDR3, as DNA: TGTGCCAGCAGCGTCGAGCGAACCACCTACGAGCAGTACTTC. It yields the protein CASSVERTTYEQYF.

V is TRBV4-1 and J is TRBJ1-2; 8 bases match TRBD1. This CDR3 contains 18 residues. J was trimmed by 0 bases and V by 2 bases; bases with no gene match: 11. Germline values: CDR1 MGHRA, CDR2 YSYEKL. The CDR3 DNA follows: TGCGCCAGCAGCCAACAGAATACGGGACAGGCTTCTAACTATGGCTACACCTTC. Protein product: CASSQQNTGQASNYGYTF.

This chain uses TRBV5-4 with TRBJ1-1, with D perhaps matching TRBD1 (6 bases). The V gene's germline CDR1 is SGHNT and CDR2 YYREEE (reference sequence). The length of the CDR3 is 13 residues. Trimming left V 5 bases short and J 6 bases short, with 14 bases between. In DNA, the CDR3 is TGTGCCAGCAGGCCAGGGGCTTGGGCTGAAGCTTTCTTT. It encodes CASRPGAWAEAFF.

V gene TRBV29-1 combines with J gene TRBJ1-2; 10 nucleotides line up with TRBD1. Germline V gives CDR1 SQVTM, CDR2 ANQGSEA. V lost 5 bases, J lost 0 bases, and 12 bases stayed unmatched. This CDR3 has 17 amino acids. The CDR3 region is CSVRLTGGVGSNYGYTF. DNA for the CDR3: TGCAGCGTTCGACTGACAGGGGGCGTGGGGTCTAACTATGGCTACACCTTC. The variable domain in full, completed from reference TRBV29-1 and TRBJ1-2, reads SAVISQKPSRDICQRGTSLTIQCQVDSQVTMMFWYRQQPGQSLTLIATANQGSEATYESGFVIDKFPISRPNLTFSTLTVSNMSPEDSSIYLCSVRLTGGVGSNYGYTFGSGTRLTVV.

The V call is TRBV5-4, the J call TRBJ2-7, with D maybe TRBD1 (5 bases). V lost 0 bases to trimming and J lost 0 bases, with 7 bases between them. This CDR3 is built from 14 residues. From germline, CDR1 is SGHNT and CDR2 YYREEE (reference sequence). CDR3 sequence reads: CASSLGRASYEQYF. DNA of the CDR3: TGTGCCAGCAGCTTGGGCAGGGCCTCCTACGAGCAGTACTTC.

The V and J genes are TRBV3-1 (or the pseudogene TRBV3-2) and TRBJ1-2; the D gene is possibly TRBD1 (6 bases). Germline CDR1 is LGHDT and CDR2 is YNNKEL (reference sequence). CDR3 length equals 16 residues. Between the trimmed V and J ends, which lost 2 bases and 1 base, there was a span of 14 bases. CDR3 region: CASSQKGGQLNYGYTF. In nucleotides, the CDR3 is TGTGCCAGCAGCCAAAAAGGAGGACAGCTTAACTATGGCTACACCTTC.

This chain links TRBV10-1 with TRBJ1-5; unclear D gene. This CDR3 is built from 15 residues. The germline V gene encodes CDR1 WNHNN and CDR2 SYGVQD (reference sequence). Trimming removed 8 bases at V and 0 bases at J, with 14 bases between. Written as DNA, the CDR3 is TGCGCCAGCCTTGTCCGGGTAGGTAGCAATCAGCCCCAGCATTTT. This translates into CASLVRVGSNQPQHF.

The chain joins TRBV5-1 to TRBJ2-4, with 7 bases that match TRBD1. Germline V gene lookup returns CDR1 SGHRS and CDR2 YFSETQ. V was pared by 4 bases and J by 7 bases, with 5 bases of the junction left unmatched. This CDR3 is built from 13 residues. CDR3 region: CASSNNRGNIQYF. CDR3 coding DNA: TGCGCCAGCAGCAACAACAGGGGTAACATTCAGTACTTC.

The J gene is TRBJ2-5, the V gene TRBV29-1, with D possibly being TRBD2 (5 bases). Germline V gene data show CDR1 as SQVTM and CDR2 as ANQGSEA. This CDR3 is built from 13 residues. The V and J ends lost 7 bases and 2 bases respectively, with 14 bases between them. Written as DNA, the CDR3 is TGCAGCGCCCAGGCACGCGGGCAAGAGACCCAGTACTTC. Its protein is CSAQARGQETQYF.

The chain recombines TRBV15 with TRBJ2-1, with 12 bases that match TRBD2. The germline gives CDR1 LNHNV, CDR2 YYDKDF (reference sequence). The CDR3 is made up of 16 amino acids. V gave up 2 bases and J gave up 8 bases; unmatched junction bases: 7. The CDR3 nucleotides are TGTGCCACCAGCAGAAGCCTAGCGGGAGGGGGGGATGAGCAGTTCTTC. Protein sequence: CATSRSLAGGGDEQFF. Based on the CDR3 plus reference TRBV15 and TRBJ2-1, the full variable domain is DAMVIQNPRYQVTQFGKPVTLSCSQTLNHNVMYWYQQKSSQAPKLLFHYYDKDFNNEADTPDNFQSRRPNTSFCFLDIRSPGLGDTAMYLCATSRSLAGGGDEQFFGPGTRLTVL.

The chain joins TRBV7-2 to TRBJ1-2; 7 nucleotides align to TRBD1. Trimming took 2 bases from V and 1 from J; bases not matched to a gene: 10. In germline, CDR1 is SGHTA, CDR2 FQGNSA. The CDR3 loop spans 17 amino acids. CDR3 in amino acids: CASSLREDRWNNYGYTF. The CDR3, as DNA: TGTGCCAGCAGCTTACGAGAGGACAGGTGGAATAACTATGGCTACACCTTC.

CDR3 DNA: TGTGCCAGCAGTCCGTTACAGGGCTATTATAGCAATCAGCCCCAGCATTTT. Translated, it gives CASSPLQGYYSNQPQHF. The chain uses TRBV27 and TRBJ1-5; TRBD1 might be the D (6 bases). The CDR3 is 17 amino acids. V lost 5 bases to trimming and J lost 0 bases, with 17 bases between them. CDR1 is MNHEY and CDR2 is SMNVEV in the germline V gene (reference sequence).

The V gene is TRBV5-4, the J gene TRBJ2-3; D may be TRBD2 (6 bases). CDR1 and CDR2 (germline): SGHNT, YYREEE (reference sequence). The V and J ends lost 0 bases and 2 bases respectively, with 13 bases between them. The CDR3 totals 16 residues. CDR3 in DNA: TGTGCCAGCAGCTTGGCCGTCTCTAGCGACACAGATACGCAGTATTTT. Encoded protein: CASSLAVSSDTDTQYF.